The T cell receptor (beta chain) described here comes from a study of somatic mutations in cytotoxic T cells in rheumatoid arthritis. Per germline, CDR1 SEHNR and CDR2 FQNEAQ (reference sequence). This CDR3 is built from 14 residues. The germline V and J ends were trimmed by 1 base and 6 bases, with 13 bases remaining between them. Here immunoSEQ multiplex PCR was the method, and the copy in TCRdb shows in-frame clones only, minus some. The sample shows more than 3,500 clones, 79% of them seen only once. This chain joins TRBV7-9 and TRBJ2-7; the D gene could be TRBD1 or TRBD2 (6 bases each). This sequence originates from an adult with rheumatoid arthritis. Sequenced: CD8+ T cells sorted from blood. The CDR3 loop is CASSLGAGGLEQYF. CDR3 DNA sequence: TGTGCCAGCAGCTTAGGGGCTGGGGGGCTCGAGCAGTACTTC.